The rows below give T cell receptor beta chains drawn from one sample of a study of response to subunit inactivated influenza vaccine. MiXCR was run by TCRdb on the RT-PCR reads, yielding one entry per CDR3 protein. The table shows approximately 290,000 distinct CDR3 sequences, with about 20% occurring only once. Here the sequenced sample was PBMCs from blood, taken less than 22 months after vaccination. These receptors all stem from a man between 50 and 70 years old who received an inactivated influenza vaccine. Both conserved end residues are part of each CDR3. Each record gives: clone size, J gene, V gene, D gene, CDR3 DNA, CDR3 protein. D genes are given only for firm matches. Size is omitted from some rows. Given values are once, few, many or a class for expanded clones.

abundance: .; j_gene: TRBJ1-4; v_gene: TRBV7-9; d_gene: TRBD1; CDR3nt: TGTGCCAGCAGCTTAGCGCCAGGGACAGGCGGGGAAAAACTGCTTTTT; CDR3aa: CASSLAPGTGGEKLLF
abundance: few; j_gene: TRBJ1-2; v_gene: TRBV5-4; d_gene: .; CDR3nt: TGTGCCAGCAGCTCCGGACAGATTCCTAACTATGGCTACACCTTC; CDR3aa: CASSSGQIPNYGYTF
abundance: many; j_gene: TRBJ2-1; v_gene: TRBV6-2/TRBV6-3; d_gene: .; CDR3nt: TGTGCCAGCAGTCCCACGGCTGGACGTGGGCAGTTCTTC; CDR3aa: CASSPTAGRGQFF
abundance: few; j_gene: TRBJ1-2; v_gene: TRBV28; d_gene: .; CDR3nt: TGTGCCAGCAGGAAAAGGGATTTTGCAGGGGCCTATGGCTACACCTTC; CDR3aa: CASRKRDFAGAYGYTF
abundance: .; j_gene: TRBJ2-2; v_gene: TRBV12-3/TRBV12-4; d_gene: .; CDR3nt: TGTGCCAGCAGTGTAGGGACCCTCACTCCCGGGGAGCTGTTTTTT; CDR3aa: CASSVGTLTPGELFF
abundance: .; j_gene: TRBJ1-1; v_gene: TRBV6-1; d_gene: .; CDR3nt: TGTGCCAGCAGTAAAAGTGGGGTCGGCCGGGACACTGAAGCTTTCTTT; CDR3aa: CASSKSGVGRDTEAFF
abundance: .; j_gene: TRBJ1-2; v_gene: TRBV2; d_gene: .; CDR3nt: TGTGCCAGCAGTGAAGGACGCCACGGCTATGGCTACACCTTC; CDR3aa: CASSEGRHGYGYTF
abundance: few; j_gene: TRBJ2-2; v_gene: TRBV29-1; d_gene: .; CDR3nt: TGCAGCGTTGGCACAGTGAACACCGGGGAGCTGTTTTTT; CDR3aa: CSVGTVNTGELFF
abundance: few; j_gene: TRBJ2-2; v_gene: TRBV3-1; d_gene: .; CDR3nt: TGTGCCAGCAGCAAGGGGGGGCAACTCACCGGGGAGCTGTTTTTT; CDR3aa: CASSKGGQLTGELFF
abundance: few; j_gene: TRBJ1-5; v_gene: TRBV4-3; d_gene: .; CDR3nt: TGCGCCAGCAGCCAAGACTCGGGAAATCAGCCCCAGCATTTT; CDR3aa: CASSQDSGNQPQHF
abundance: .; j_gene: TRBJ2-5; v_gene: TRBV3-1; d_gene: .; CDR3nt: TGTGCCAGCAGCAGCCGGACGGGGCAAGAGACCCAGTACTTC; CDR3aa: CASSSRTGQETQYF
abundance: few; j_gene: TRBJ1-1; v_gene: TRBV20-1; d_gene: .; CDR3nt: TGCAGTGCCCGACGATCAGCCAGCATGAACACTGAAGCTTTCTTT; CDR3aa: CSARRSASMNTEAFF
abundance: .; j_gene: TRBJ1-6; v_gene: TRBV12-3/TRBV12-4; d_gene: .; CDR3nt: TGTGCCAGCACGACGGGGGCGCGATCACCCCTCCACTTT; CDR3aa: CASTTGARSPLHF
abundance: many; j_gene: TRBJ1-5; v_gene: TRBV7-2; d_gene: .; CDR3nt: TGTGCCAGCAGTTCGGACATACTTCAGCCCCAGCATTTT; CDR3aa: CASSSDILQPQHF
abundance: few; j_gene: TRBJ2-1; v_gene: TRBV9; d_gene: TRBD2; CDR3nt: TGTGCCAGCAACCCGGGGGGGCCCTCCTACAATGAGCAGTTCTTC; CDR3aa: CASNPGGPSYNEQFF
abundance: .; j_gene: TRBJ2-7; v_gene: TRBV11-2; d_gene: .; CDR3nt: TGTGCCAGCAGCCCCCCGGGCAGGGACTACGAGCAGTACTTC; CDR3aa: CASSPPGRDYEQYF
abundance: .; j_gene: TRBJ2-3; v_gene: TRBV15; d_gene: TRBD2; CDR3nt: TGTGCCACCAGCAGAGAAGGGGAAACTAGCGGGAGTACAGATACGCAGTATTTT; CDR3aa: CATSREGETSGSTDTQYF
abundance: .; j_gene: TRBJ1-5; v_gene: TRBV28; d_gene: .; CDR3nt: TGTGCCAGCAGTTTCGGGGGGGGCATTCAGCCCCAGCATTTT; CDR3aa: CASSFGGGIQPQHF
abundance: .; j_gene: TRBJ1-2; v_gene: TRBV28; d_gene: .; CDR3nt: TGTGCCAGCAGTTTAGGGGACTCAAACTATGGCTACACCTTC; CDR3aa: CASSLGDSNYGYTF
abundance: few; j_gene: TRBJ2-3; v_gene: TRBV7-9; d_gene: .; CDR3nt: TGTGCCAGCAGCTCAGGCCCAGATACGCAGTATTTT; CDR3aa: CASSSGPDTQYF
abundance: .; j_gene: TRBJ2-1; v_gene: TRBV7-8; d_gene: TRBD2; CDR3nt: TGTGCCAGCAGCTTACTTGTGACTAGCGGGATCTACAATGAGCAGTTCTTC; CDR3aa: CASSLLVTSGIYNEQFF
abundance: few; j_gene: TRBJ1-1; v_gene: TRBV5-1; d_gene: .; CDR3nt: TGCGCCAGCAGCTCAAACGAGGGGACTGAAGCTTTCTTT; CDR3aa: CASSSNEGTEAFF
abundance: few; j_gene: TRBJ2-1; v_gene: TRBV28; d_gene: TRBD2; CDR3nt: TGTGCCAGCAGCCTGGGACTAGCTATCTACAACAATGAGCAGTTCTTC; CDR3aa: CASSLGLAIYNNEQFF
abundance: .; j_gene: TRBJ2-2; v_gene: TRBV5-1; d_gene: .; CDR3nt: TGCGCCAGCAGCTTGGTTACTGGGACACCCACCGGGGAGCTGTTTTTT; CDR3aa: CASSLVTGTPTGELFF
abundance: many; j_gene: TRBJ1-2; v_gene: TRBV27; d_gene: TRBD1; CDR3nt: TGTGCCAGCGGGGCACAGGGGGCGAACGGCTACACCTTC; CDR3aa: CASGAQGANGYTF
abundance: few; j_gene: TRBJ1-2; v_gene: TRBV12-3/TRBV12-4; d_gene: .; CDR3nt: TGTGCCAGCAGAGAAACAGGAACGCGGGCCTATGGCTACACCTTC; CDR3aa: CASRETGTRAYGYTF
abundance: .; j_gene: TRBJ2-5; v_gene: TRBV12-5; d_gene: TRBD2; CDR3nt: TGTGCTAGTGGTTTGGTAACGGGGGGTGTACAAGAGACCCAGTACTTC; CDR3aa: CASGLVTGGVQETQYF
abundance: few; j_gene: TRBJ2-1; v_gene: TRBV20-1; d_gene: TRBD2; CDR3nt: TGCAGTGCGCGGGGACTAGACCACAATGAGCAGTTCTTC; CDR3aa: CSARGLDHNEQFF
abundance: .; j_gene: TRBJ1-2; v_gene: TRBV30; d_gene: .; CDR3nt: TGTGCCTGGTCCATGGGCGGGGAGAGGTATGGCTACACCTTC; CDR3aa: CAWSMGGERYGYTF
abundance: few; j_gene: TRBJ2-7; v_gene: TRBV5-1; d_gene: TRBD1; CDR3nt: TGCGCCAGCAGCTCTGACAGGGGGGCCTACGAGCAGTACTTC; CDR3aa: CASSSDRGAYEQYF
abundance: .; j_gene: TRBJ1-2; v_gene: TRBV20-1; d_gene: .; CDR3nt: TGCAGTGCTAACTATGGCTACACCTTC; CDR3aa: CSANYGYTF
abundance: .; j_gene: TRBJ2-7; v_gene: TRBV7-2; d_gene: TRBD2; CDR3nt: TGTGCCAGCAGCTTAGCCGGACTAGGCTTAGGATACGAGCAGTACTTC; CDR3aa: CASSLAGLGLGYEQYF
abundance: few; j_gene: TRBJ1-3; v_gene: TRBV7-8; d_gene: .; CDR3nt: TGTGCCAGCCAGCCGGGGTCCTCTGGAAACACCATATATTTT; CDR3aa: CASQPGSSGNTIYF
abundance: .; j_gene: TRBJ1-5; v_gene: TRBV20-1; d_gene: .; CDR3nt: TGCAGTGCGGCTCAGGGGTCTCGGGATCAGCCCCAGCATTTT; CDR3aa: CSAAQGSRDQPQHF
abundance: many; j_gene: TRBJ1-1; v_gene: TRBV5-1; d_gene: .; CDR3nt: TGCGCCAGCAGCTTTTCAGGGATGAACACTGAAGCTTTCTTT; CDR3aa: CASSFSGMNTEAFF